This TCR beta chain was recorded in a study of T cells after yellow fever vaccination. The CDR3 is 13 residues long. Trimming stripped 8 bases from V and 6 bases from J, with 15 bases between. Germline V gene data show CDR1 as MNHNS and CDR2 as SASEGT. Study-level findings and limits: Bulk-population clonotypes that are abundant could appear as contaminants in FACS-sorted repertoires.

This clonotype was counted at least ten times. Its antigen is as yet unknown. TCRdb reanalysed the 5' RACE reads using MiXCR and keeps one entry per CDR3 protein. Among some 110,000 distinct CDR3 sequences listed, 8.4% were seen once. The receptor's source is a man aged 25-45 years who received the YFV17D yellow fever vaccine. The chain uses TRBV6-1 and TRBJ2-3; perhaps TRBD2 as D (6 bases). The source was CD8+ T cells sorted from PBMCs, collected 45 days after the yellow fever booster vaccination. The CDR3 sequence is CASRGVFKDTQYF. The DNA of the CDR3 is TGTGCCAGCCGCGGGGTCTTCAAGGATACGCAGTATTTT.